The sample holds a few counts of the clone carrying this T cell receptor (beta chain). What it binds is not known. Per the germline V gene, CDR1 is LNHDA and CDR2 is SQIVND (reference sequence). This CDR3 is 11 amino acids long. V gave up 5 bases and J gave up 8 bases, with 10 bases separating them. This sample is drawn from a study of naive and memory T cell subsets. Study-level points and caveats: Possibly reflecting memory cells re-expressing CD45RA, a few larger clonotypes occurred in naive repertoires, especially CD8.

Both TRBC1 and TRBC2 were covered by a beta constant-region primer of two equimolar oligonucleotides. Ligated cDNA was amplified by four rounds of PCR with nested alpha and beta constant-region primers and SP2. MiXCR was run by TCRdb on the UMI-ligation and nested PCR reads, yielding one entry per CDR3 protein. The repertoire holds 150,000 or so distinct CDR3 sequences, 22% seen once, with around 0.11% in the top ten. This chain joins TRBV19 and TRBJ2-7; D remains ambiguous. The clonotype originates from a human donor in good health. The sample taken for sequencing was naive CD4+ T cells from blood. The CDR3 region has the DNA TGTGCCAGTAGTGATACAGCTCAGCAGTACTTC. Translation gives CASSDTAQQYF.